Listed here is a single T cell receptor (beta chain). Its antigen remains unknown. Each diagnosis was grounded in clinical symptoms, serum thyroxine and TRAb, thyroid ultrasound, and orbital computed tomography. The data belong to a study of T cells in Graves' hyperthyroidism and ophthalmopathy. General study findings and limits: Most clonotypes expanded in thyroid above 0.001 were likewise present in blood.

Researchers took RNA transcripts and amplified the TCR beta CDR3 regions from them. First-round RT-PCR targeting the TCR CDR3 was performed with the HTBI primer set. TCRdb independently ran MiXCR on the multiplex PCR reads; one entry per CDR3 protein. Altogether about 260,000 distinct CDR3 sequences are present, roughly 22% being singletons, with the ten largest covering roughly 60%. Trimming removed 2 bases at V and 3 bases at J, with 14 bases between. Germline V gene data show CDR1 as MNHNS and CDR2 as SASEGT. This CDR3 comprises 15 residues. The TCR was taken from a man aged 30-40 years with Graves' ophthalmopathy. The chain recombines TRBV6-1 with TRBJ2-7; D unresolved. The specimen sequenced was blood. Here the CDR3 DNA reads TGTGCCAGCAGTGAATTTTACGGCCACCTCTACGAGCAGTACTTC. The encoded protein is CASSEFYGHLYEQYF.